This TCR beta chain derives from a study of cytomegalovirus exposure and HLA in healthy donors. The V and J ends lost 2 bases and 6 bases, in that order; junction bases with no gene match: 5. CDR3 length: 15 amino acids. CDR1 and CDR2 (germline): SGHDT, YYEEEE. Vbeta (60) and Jbeta (13) primers were used in the PCR. TCRdb's table, derived via immunoSEQ multiplex PCR, lists solely in-frame clones and lacks some. The sample records around 70,000 clones, roughly 70% being singletons. The sequenced sample was PBMCs. The chain joins TRBV5-6 to TRBJ2-1; 10 bases line up with TRBD1. The source of this sequence is a man in his 70s in good health and CMV-seronegative. CDR3 coding DNA: TGTGCCAGCAGCTTTGGGGACAGGGGTAGCAATGAGCAGTTCTTC. Translating gives CASSFGDRGSNEQFF.